These 10 T cell receptor beta chains share one sample of origin, sequenced in a study of T cells after yellow fever vaccination. TCRdb itself ran the 5' RACE reads through MiXCR, one entry per CDR3 protein. The sample consists of hundreds of thousands of distinct CDR3 sequences, 9% to 15% of them appearing once. Sample: PBMCs, taken on the day of the yellow fever booster vaccination. These receptors were collected from a young man who received the YFV17D yellow fever vaccine.

The V gene is TRBV20-1, the J gene TRBJ1-5; D is uncertain. Trimming left V 0 bases short and J 5 bases short, with 8 bases between. The CDR3 consists of 13 residues. The germline CDR1 and CDR2 sequences are DFQATT and SNEGSKA (reference sequence). CDR3 in DNA: TGCAGTGCTAGAGATTTGTTTTATCAGCCCCAGCATTTT. It translates to CSARDLFYQPQHF.

As for this clonotype: Because it lacks the conserved phenylalanine or tryptophan at the end, this CDR3 is likely a read error. This chain uses TRBV5-5 with TRBJ1-2; D unresolved. The V and J ends lost 4 bases and 8 bases respectively, with 18 bases between them. The CDR3 runs to 14 residues. Germline assignment: CDR1 SGHKS and CDR2 YYEKEE (reference sequence). The CDR3 spells CASSPRRGPGGYTL. In DNA, the CDR3 is TGTGCCAGCAGCCCCCGTAGAGGACCGGGGGGCTACACCCTC.

This clonotype turned up a few times. The gene calls are TRBV10-3 and TRBJ2-7; 10 bases map to TRBD2. CDR1 and CDR2 from the germline V gene are ENHRY and SYGVKD. Trimming at V came to 5 bases and at J to 2 bases, leaving 6 bases not matched to a gene. This CDR3 is built from 15 residues. The CDR3 bases are TGTGCCATCAGTCTGGGGACTAGCGATACCTACGAGCAGTACTTC. Protein product: CAISLGTSDTYEQYF.

This clonotype turned up a few times. The chain is built from TRBV7-2 and TRBJ2-5; 8 positions agree with TRBD1. CDR3 length: 15 amino acids. V shed 1 base and J 5 bases; nucleotides not matched to a gene: 6. Germline V gives CDR1 SGHTA, CDR2 FQGNSA. CDR3 DNA sequence: TGTGCCAGCAGCTTAGGGGCGGACAGGGTGGAGACCCAGTACTTC. It translates to CASSLGADRVETQYF.

This clonotype was observed a handful of times. The V and J genes are TRBV7-2 and TRBJ2-1, with 7 bases lining up with TRBD1. CDR1 is SGHTA, CDR2 FQGNSA, per germline. The trim removed 5 bases at V and 3 bases at J, leaving 4 bases unmatched. The CDR3 has 14 residues. The CDR3: CASSRRTGYNEQFF. The CDR3 DNA sequence: TGTGCCAGCAGCCGAAGGACAGGCTACAATGAGCAGTTCTTC.

The chain links TRBV12-1 to TRBJ2-4; the D call in the table, TRBD2, was not verified against the DNA. TRBV12-1 is a recognized pseudogene. This CDR3 region has 13 residues. The CDR3 DNA follows: TGTGCCAGCAGCGCCCTAGGCGTCGGCATTCAGTACTTC. Amino acids: CASSALGVGIQYF.

The chain is built from TRBV4-2 and TRBJ2-1, with 9 bases identical to TRBD2. CDR1 and CDR2 (germline): LGHNA, YNFKEQ. The V gene end was trimmed by 0 bases and the J gene end by 8 bases; junction bases not matched to a gene: 5. CDR3 size: 15 residues. Here the CDR3 reads CASSQDSGSRDEQFF. CDR3 DNA: TGTGCCAGCAGCCAAGATAGCGGGAGTCGGGATGAGCAGTTCTTC.

This clonotype has a count of ten or more. This chain uses TRBV7-2 with TRBJ2-1; TRBD1 aligns across 7 bases. The germline V gene encodes CDR1 SGHTA and CDR2 FQGNSA. The V and J ends lost 4 bases and 8 bases, in that order; junction bases with no gene match: 8. This CDR3 has 14 amino acids. This chain's CDR3 is CASSSHNRGDEQFF. CDR3 in DNA: TGTGCCAGCAGCTCTCATAACAGGGGCGATGAGCAGTTCTTC.

A few counts support this clonotype. The chain recombines TRBV11-2 with TRBJ2-1, with no clear D. This CDR3 spans 14 amino acids. Germline V gene sequence: CDR1 SGHAT, CDR2 FQNNGV. The V and J ends lost 3 bases and 3 bases respectively, with 9 bases between them. The DNA for the CDR3 is TGTGCCAGCAGCTTCTTTGGTCACTACAATGAGCAGTTCTTC. This translates into CASSFFGHYNEQFF. Using reference TRBV11-2 and TRBJ2-1 for the parts outside the CDR3, the full variable domain is EAGVAQSPRYKIIEKRQSVAFWCNPISGHATLYWYQQILGQGPKLLIQFQNNGVVDDSQLPKDRFSAERLKGVDSTLKIQPAKLEDSAVYLCASSFFGHYNEQFFGPGTRLTVL.

This chain joins TRBV20-1 and TRBJ2-3, with D unclear. The CDR3 has 15 residues. Germline values: CDR1 DFQATT, CDR2 SNEGSKA (reference sequence). Trimming removed 6 bases from V and 0 bases from J, with 16 bases in between. CDR3 DNA: TGCAGTGCCATGGGCGTGGAACAAAGCACAGATACGCAGTATTTT. Translating it yields CSAMGVEQSTDTQYF.